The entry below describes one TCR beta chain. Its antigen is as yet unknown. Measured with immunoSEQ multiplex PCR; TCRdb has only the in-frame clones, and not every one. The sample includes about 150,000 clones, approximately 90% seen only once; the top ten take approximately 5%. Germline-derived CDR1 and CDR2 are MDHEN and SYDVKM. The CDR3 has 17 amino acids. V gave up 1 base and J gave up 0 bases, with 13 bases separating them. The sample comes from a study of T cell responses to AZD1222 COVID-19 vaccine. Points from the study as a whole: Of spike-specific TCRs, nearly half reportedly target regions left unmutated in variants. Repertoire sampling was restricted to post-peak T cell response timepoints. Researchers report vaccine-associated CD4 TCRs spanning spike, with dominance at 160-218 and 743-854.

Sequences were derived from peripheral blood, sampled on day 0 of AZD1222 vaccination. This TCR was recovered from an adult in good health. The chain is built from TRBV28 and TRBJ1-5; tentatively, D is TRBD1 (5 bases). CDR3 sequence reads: CASSLSTGGYSNQPQHF. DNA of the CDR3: TGTGCCAGCAGTTTATCCACGGGGGGTTATAGCAATCAGCCCCAGCATTTT.